The entry below describes one T cell receptor (beta chain). What it binds is not known. Here immunoSEQ multiplex PCR was the method, and the copy in TCRdb shows in-frame clones only, minus some. This table holds fewer than 2,500 clones, around a third found once. This specimen belongs to a study of T cells in localized non-small cell lung cancer. Findings and limits, study-wide: The study sequenced only one region of the tumor. As a result, intratumor heterogeneity could not be excluded and remains possible. Adjacent uninvolved lung tissue had the highest T cell clonality, exceeding tumor. When the top 100 tumor clones were examined, a median around 61 of them also appeared in the adjacent lung, which was paired and uninvolved. Longer overall survival accompanied higher blood T cell density.

Trimming took 2 bases from V and 8 from J, leaving 18 bases between them. CDR3 length: 14 amino acids. Germline loops: CDR1 SQVTM, CDR2 ANQGSEA. The sequences come from lung tumor tissue, collected before any cancer treatment. The sequence derives from a man between 35 and 75 years old with stage I lung adenocarcinoma. The genes are TRBV29-1 and TRBJ1-2; the D is unclear. The chain's CDR3 is CSVESLGLLRGYTF. DNA of the CDR3: TGCAGCGTTGAATCTTTGGGCCTGCTCCGCGGCTACACCTTC. Complete variable domain (other parts from reference TRBV29-1 and TRBJ1-2): SAVISQKPSRDICQRGTSLTIQCQVDSQVTMMFWYRQQPGQSLTLIATANQGSEATYESGFVIDKFPISRPNLTFSTLTVSNMSPEDSSIYLCSVESLGLLRGYTFGSGTRLTVV.